These 29 T cell receptor beta chains were sequenced from one sample in a study of molecular identifiers for immune sequencing clone quantification. From the PCR reads, TCRdb called clonotypes with MiXCR, one entry per CDR3 protein. The repertoire holds roughly 300,000 distinct CDR3 sequences, with 24% as singletons. The sequencing input was naive CD8+ T cells from blood, with Jurkat cell RNA spiked in. The subset was: FACS-sorted CD8+CD4-CCR7+CD45RA+ naive T cells. Receptors were obtained from a human donor in good health. Some libraries in this study had Jurkat cell RNA spiked in.

V is TRBV27 and J is TRBJ2-7; D might be TRBD1 (6 bases). The germline CDR1 and CDR2 sequences are MNHEY and SMNVEV (reference sequence). Trimming took off 2 bases at V and 7 bases at J, with 15 bases between the two ends. The CDR3 is made up of 14 amino acids. Here the CDR3 DNA reads TGTGCCAGCAGTTTAATTGGGACACCTGGGGAGCAGTACTTC. Translated: CASSLIGTPGEQYF.

As regards this clonotype: A much more abundant neighbour one base away suggests this may be a read error. This chain connects TRBV9 to TRBJ2-3; 9 bases agree with TRBD1. The CDR3 runs to 15 residues. CDR1 SGDLS and CDR2 YYNGEE come from the germline V gene. The V segment lost 5 bases and the J segment 4 bases; nucleotides outside the gene matches: 8. CDR3 amino acids: CASRTGQGLPDTQYF. The CDR3 DNA follows: TGTGCCAGCAGGACCGGACAGGGGTTACCAGATACGCAGTATTTT.

This clonotype came up once. A read error is possible here, since a much larger clone lies one base away. The CDR3 does not end in the conserved phenylalanine or tryptophan, so this is likely a read error. The chain uses TRBV28 and TRBJ2-5; D ambiguous. The CDR3 is 11 residues long. Germline values: CDR1 MDHEN, CDR2 SYDVKM. The V end was cut by 1 base, the J end by 10 bases, with 7 bases between. This CDR3 is CASSLSLLQYI. The CDR3 DNA reads as TGTGCCAGCAGTTTATCCCTCCTCCAGTACATC.

In its sample, this clonotype was seen many times. This sequence joins TRBV29-1 and TRBJ2-6; D is ambiguous. The V end lost 5 bases, the J end lost 0 bases, and 11 bases lay between the germline ends. Looked up from germline, CDR1 is SQVTM and CDR2 is ANQGSEA. This CDR3 has 15 amino acids. The CDR3 protein is CSVLPGASGANVLTF. CDR3 nucleotides: TGCAGCGTTTTACCGGGTGCCTCTGGGGCCAACGTCCTGACTTTC.

This clonotype was observed many times. This chain links TRBV12-3 or TRBV12-4 with TRBJ2-1; 8 positions match TRBD1. This CDR3 is 14 amino acids long. Losses at the gene ends were 6 bases for V and 5 bases for J; bases not matched to a gene: 6. CDR3 residues: CASSPGTGDNEQFF. The CDR3 nucleotides are TGTGCCAGCAGCCCCGGGACAGGAGACAATGAGCAGTTCTTC.

This clonotype was seen more than once but under ten times. The chain couples TRBV28 to TRBJ2-7, with a weak D call TRBD1 (6 bases). From germline, CDR1 is MDHEN and CDR2 SYDVKM. The CDR3 length is 14 residues. V was trimmed by 4 bases and J by 12 bases, leaving 22 bases between them. CDR3 sequence (DNA): TGTGCCAGCAGTTCCCGGGACACGTCCACGAGTATGTACTTC. This codes for CASSSRDTSTSMYF.

The chain combines TRBV11-2 with TRBJ2-1; D is unresolved. Germline assignment: CDR1 SGHAT and CDR2 FQNNGV. The CDR3 sequence is 15 residues long. The V end lost 1 base, the J end lost 2 bases, and 9 bases lay between the germline ends. CDR3: CASSLATGPYNEQFF. The CDR3 nucleotides read TGTGCCAGCAGCTTAGCGACTGGGCCCTACAATGAGCAGTTCTTC.

There are many counts of this clonotype. This chain uses TRBV7-9 with TRBJ2-7, with 13 bases lining up with TRBD2. Germline trimming cut 5 bases from V and 0 bases from J; bases unmatched to any gene: 7. The CDR3 extends over 17 amino acids. The V gene's germline CDR1 is SEHNR and CDR2 FQNEAQ (reference sequence). The CDR3 nucleotides are TGTGCCAGCAGCAGGACTAGCGGGGGCCCTAGCTCCTACGAGCAGTACTTC. The encoded protein is CASSRTSGGPSSYEQYF.

As for this clonotype: A junction end diverges from the germline sequence, so it may reflect a read error. The J gene is TRBJ1-3, the V gene TRBV20-1, with D maybe TRBD1 (6 bases). CDR3 size: 12 residues. Germline V CDR1 and CDR2: DFQATT, SNEGSKA (reference sequence). The CDR3 DNA follows: TGCAGTGCTACAGGGGTCGGAAACGCCATATATTTT. Its translation is CSATGVGNAIYF.

This clonotype was counted ten times or more. The chain carries TRBV5-1 and TRBJ2-7, with D possibly being TRBD1 or TRBD2 (7 bases each). Per germline, CDR1 SGHRS and CDR2 YFSETQ. Trimming took 0 bases from V and 3 from J, leaving 16 bases between them. The CDR3 loop spans 16 amino acids. The CDR3 here is CASSLERDSILYEQYF. Written as DNA, the CDR3 is TGCGCCAGCAGCTTGGAGCGGGACAGCATTCTCTACGAGCAGTACTTC.

This clonotype was counted between two and nine times. The chain couples TRBV11-2 to TRBJ1-4, with 9 bases identical to TRBD1. Unmatched junction bases numbered 8, after V lost 5 bases and J lost 7 bases. The CDR3 consists of 15 residues. Germline values: CDR1 SGHAT, CDR2 FQNNGV. CDR3 protein: CASSPRTGVIEKLFF. The CDR3 coding sequence is TGTGCCAGCAGCCCCCGGACAGGGGTCATTGAAAAACTGTTTTTT.

The chain recombines TRBV7-9 with TRBJ2-5; unclear D gene. The V end lost 1 base, the J end lost 1 base, and 7 bases lay between the germline ends. The germline V gene encodes CDR1 SEHNR and CDR2 FQNEAQ (reference sequence). This CDR3 is 14 amino acids long. CDR3 in DNA: TGTGCCAGCAGCTTAGTGGCTCCCCAAGAGACCCAGTACTTC. This sequence encodes CASSLVAPQETQYF.

For this clonotype: A much larger clone sits a single nucleotide away, making a read error possible. This sequence joins TRBV7-2 and TRBJ2-1; 13 nucleotides agree with TRBD2. Germline V gene sequence: CDR1 SGHTA, CDR2 FQGNSA. The CDR3 totals 18 residues. The CDR3: CASSPGLAGAPSPDEQVF. CDR3 in DNA: TGTGCCAGCAGCCCAGGACTAGCGGGGGCCCCCTCCCCTGATGAGCAGGTCTTC.

This clonotype was observed many times. This sequence joins TRBV7-9 and TRBJ2-4, with 8 nucleotides matching TRBD1. V shed 5 bases and J 5 bases; nucleotides not matched to a gene: 8. CDR1 is SEHNR, CDR2 FQNEAQ, per germline (reference sequence). The CDR3 runs 15 residues. CDR3 bases: TGTGCCAGCAGCCGGACAGGGAGTGATCAAAACATTCAGTACTTC. Amino acids: CASSRTGSDQNIQYF.

This clonotype occurred many times. In this CDR3 the conserved last residue, phenylalanine or tryptophan, is missing, so a read error is likely. No DNA is shown, since the ends of the CDR3 on it are uncertain; the CDR3 is the one TCRdb lists. The chain links TRBV30 to TRBJ2-1; the table's TRBD2 call for D was not verified on the DNA. Germline V gene data show CDR1 as GTSNPN and CDR2 as SVGIG (reference sequence). The CDR3 numbers 9 amino acids, ends counted. The CDR3 sequence is CAWTPSYRR.

This clonotype was seen more than once but under ten times. The chain links TRBV12-3 or TRBV12-4 to TRBJ2-5; 8 nucleotides line up with TRBD2. The CDR3 extends over 14 amino acids. V trimming: 3 bases; J trimming: 5 bases; junction bases outside the gene matches: 5. CDR3 nucleotide sequence: TGTGCCAGCAGTTTTCTCGGCGGGGGGGAGACCCAGTACTTC. It yields the protein CASSFLGGGETQYF.

This clonotype was observed a handful of times. J is TRBJ2-3 and V is TRBV27; TRBD2 matches at 8 bases. CDR3 length: 15 residues. V was pared by 7 bases and J by 5 bases, with 11 bases of the junction left unmatched. Germline CDR1 reads MNHEY; CDR2 reads SMNVEV (reference sequence). The CDR3 coding sequence is TGTGCCAGCAACCGTGTAACGGGGGGGCAAGATACGCAGTATTTT. It specifies CASNRVTGGQDTQYF.

To note about this clonotype: At one boundary the junction diverges from the germline segment, which might be a read error. The rearrangement uses TRBV27 and TRBJ2-6; possibly TRBD1 for D (5 bases). Germline V lookup: CDR1 MNHEY, CDR2 SMNVEV (reference sequence). The CDR3 loop spans 14 amino acids. The CDR3, as DNA: TGTGCCAGCAGTCTCGTTATTGGGGCCAACTTCCTGACTTTC. This sequence encodes CASSLVIGANFLTF.

This chain joins TRBV2 and TRBJ2-7; D remains unclear. Trimming took 7 bases from V and 0 from J, leaving 13 bases between them. There are 14 residues in the CDR3. CDR1 is SNHLY, CDR2 FYNNEI, per germline. The CDR3 spells CASTPTDRSYEQYF. The CDR3 DNA follows: TGTGCCAGCACTCCGACGGACCGCTCCTACGAGCAGTACTTC.

This chain's CDR3 is CASGQGAQPQHF. CDR3 DNA sequence: TGTGCCAGTGGACAGGGGGCTCAGCCCCAGCATTTT. The chain uses TRBV19 and TRBJ1-5, with TRBD1 identical over 11 bases. This CDR3 has 12 residues. CDR1 and CDR2 (germline): LNHDA, SQIVND (reference sequence). With 8 bases clipped from V and 6 bases from J, the junction kept 0 bases outside the gene matches.

The chain combines TRBV15 with TRBJ1-1; possibly TRBD1 for D (5 bases). The germline V gene has CDR1 LNHNV and CDR2 YYDKDF (reference sequence). The ends were cut back, 7 bases at V and 6 bases at J, with 12 bases in the middle. The CDR3 contains 12 residues. CDR3 region: CATKGENSEAFF. CDR3 in DNA: TGTGCCACCAAAGGGGAGAATTCTGAAGCTTTCTTT.

This clonotype was seen only a few times. V usage is TRBV30 and J usage is TRBJ2-1, with 8 bases lining up with TRBD1. V shed 3 bases and J 9 bases; nucleotides not matched to a gene: 7. CDR1 is GTSNPN and CDR2 is SVGIG in the germline V gene (reference sequence). The CDR3 has 13 residues. CDR3 DNA: TGTGCCTGGAGGACAGGGGCCCCCTTTGAGCAGTTCTTC. Translating gives CAWRTGAPFEQFF.

The rearrangement uses TRBV3-1 and TRBJ2-7, with a tentative D call TRBD1 (5 bases). CDR3 size: 11 residues. From germline, CDR1 is LGHDT and CDR2 YNNKEL (reference sequence). V shed 5 bases and J shed 6 bases, with 8 bases lying between them. The CDR3, as DNA: TGTGCCAGCAGCGAAGGGGTCGAGCAGTACTTC. This gives the protein CASSEGVEQYF.

This clonotype has at least ten counts. The chain has TRBV14 and TRBJ1-6; D not resolved. V lost 3 bases and J 0 bases, leaving 3 bases between the germline ends. Germline V gives CDR1 SGHDN, CDR2 FVKESK. This CDR3 has 14 residues. Here the CDR3 DNA reads TGTGCCAGCAGCCAGAGCTCCTATAATTCACCCCTCCACTTT. The encoded protein is CASSQSSYNSPLHF.

This sequence joins TRBV29-1 and TRBJ2-1, with 8 bases fitting TRBD2. V shed 1 base, J shed 8 bases, and the junction held 4 bases outside the gene matches. The germline gives CDR1 SQVTM, CDR2 ANQGSEA. The CDR3 contains 13 residues. Here the CDR3 DNA reads TGCAGCGTTGAAGGTCGGGGGGGATATGAGCAGTTCTTC. Translation gives CSVEGRGGYEQFF.

On this clonotype itself: Germline and junction disagree at one end, which may indicate a read error. CDR3 DNA: TGTGCCAGCAGTGAATGGCAGGGAGCGGATGAAGCTTACTTT. Its translation: CASSEWQGADEAYF. The chain couples TRBV25-1 to TRBJ1-1; a possible D gene is TRBD1 (5 bases). Germline V gene data show CDR1 as MGHDK and CDR2 as SYGVNS. The CDR3 runs 14 residues. The full variable domain, in which reference TRBV25-1 and TRBJ1-1 provide the parts outside the CDR3, is EADIYQTPRYLVIGTGKKITLECSQTMGHDKMYWYQQDPGMELHLIHYSYGVNSTEKGDLSSESTVSRIRTEHFPLTLESARPSHTSQYLCASSEWQGADEAYFGQGTRLTVV.

This rearrangement joins TRBV20-1 to TRBJ2-3; TRBD2 matches 9 bases. With 1 base clipped from V and 0 bases from J, the junction kept 5 bases outside the gene matches. Germline V gives CDR1 DFQATT, CDR2 SNEGSKA (reference sequence). CDR3 size: 16 residues. DNA of the CDR3: TGCAGTGCTAGAGCCAGACTAGCGGATAGCACAGATACGCAGTATTTT. Its translation: CSARARLADSTDTQYF.

This clonotype was seen once. It is likely a read error, because the conserved phenylalanine at the end of the CDR3 is missing. V usage is TRBV30 and J usage is TRBJ2-7; D is perhaps TRBD2 (6 bases). Germline V gene sequence: CDR1 GTSNPN, CDR2 SVGIG (reference sequence). Trimming took off 0 bases at V and 5 bases at J, with 14 bases between the two ends. This CDR3 region has 14 residues. This CDR3 is CAWSVGTLGDEQYL. The CDR3 DNA sequence: TGTGCCTGGAGTGTAGGGACTCTTGGGGACGAGCAGTACCTC.

A remark on this clonotype: Because it lacks the conserved phenylalanine or tryptophan at the end, this CDR3 is likely a read error. V gene TRBV4-1 combines with J gene TRBJ1-5; D remains ambiguous. V was trimmed by 4 bases and J by 0 bases, leaving 16 bases between them. Germline V gene data show CDR1 as MGHRA and CDR2 as YSYEKL. This CDR3 has 17 amino acids. DNA of the CDR3: TGCGCCAGCAGCCCAACAACAGCGTACCCTAGCAATCAGCCCCAGCATCTT. Protein sequence: CASSPTTAYPSNQPQHL.